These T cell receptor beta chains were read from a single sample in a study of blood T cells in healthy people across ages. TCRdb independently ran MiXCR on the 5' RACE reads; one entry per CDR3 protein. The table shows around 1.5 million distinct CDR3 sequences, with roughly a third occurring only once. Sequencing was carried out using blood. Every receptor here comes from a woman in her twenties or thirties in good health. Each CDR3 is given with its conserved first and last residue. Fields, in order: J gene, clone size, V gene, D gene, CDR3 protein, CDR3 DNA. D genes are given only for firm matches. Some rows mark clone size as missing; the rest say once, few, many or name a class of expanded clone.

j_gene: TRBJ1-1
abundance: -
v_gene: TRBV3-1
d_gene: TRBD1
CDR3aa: CASGRLIRGGAEAFF
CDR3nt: TGTGCCAGCGGCCGACTTATCAGGGGGGGGGCTGAAGCTTTCTTT

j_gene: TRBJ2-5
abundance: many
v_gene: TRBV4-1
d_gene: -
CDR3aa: CASSQFGQETQYF
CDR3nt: TGCGCCAGCAGCCAATTTGGTCAAGAGACCCAGTACTTC

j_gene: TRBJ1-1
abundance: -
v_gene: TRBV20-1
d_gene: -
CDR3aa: CSARLDRFNTEAFF
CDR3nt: TGCAGTGCTAGACTAGACAGGTTCAACACTGAAGCTTTCTTT

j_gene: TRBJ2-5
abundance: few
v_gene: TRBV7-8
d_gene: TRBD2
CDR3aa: CASSQHRREGMETQYF
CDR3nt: TGTGCCAGCAGCCAGCATAGGCGGGAGGGTATGGAGACCCAGTACTTC

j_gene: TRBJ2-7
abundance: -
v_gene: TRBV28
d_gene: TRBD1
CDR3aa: CASTPGTAPYEQYF
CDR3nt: TGTGCCAGCACCCCCGGGACAGCTCCCTACGAGCAGTACTTC

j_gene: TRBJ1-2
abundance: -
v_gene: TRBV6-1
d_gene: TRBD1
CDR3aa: CASRPGTGDSSYGYTF
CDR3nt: TGTGCCAGCAGACCCGGGACAGGGGACTCCTCCTATGGCTACACCTTC

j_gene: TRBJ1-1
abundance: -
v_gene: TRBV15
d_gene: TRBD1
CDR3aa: CATSRDPDRDTEAFF
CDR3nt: TGTGCCACCAGCAGAGACCCGGACAGGGACACTGAAGCTTTCTTT

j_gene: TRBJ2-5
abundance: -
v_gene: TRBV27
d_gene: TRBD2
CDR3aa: CASSLVLAGGGNEQYF
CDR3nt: TGTGCCAGCAGTTTGGTCCTAGCGGGAGGGGGCAATGAGCAGTACTTC

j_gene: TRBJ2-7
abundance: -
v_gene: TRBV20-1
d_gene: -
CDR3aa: CSALAVYSYEQYF
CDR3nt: TGCAGTGCCTTAGCGGTGTATTCCTACGAGCAGTACTTC

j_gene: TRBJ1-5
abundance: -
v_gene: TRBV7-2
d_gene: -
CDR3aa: CASSPYQSSNQPQHF
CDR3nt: TGTGCCAGCAGCCCCTACCAGAGTAGCAATCAGCCCCAGCATTTT

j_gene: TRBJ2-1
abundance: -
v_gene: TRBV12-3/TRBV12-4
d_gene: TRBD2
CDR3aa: CASSSYFRGLAGGYQYNEQFF
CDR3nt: TGTGCCAGCAGTTCCTATTTCCGTGGACTAGCGGGGGGGTACCAGTACAATGAGCAGTTCTTC

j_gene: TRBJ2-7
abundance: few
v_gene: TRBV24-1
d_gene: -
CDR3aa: CATSDTSGYEQYF
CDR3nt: TGTGCCACCAGTGATACCAGCGGCTACGAGCAGTACTTC

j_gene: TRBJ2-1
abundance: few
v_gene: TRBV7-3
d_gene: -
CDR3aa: CASSLRPANEQFF
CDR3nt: TGTGCCAGCAGCTTAAGGCCGGCTAATGAGCAGTTCTTC

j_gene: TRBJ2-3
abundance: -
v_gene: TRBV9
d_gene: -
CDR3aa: CASSAGRGAILTDTQYF
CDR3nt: TGTGCCAGCAGCGCGGGGAGGGGGGCAATCCTCACAGATACGCAGTATTTT

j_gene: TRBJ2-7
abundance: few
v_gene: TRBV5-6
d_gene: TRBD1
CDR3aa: CASSRRTGGRNEQYF
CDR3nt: TGTGCCAGCAGCAGGAGGACAGGGGGCAGGAACGAGCAGTACTTC

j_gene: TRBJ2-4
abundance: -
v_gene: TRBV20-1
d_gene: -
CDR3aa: CSARGADSKNIQYF
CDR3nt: TGCAGTGCTAGAGGAGCGGACAGTAAAAACATTCAGTACTTC

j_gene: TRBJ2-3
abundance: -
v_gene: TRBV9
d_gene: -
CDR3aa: CASNPDGFLLDTQYF
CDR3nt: TGTGCCAGCAATCCGGACGGATTTTTACTAGATACGCAGTATTTT

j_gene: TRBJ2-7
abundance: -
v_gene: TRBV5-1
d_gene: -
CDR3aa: CASSPRGEPYEQYF
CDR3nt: TGCGCCAGCAGCCCCCGGGGAGAGCCCTACGAGCAGTACTTC

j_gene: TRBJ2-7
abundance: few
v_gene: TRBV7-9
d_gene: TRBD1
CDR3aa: CASSSGTGIWVEQYF
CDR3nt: TGTGCCAGCAGCTCCGGGACAGGAATATGGGTAGAGCAGTACTTC

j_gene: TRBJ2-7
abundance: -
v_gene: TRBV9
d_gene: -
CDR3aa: CASSKIPDEQYF
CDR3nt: TGTGCCAGCAGCAAGATCCCCGACGAGCAGTACTTC

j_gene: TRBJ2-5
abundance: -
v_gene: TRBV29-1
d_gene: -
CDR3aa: CSVVWEVAQETQYF
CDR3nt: TGCAGCGTTGTTTGGGAGGTCGCACAAGAGACCCAGTACTTC

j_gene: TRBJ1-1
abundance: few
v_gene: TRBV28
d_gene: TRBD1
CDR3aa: CASSRQGLLNTEAFF
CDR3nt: TGTGCCAGCAGTCGACAGGGCCTCCTGAACACTGAAGCTTTCTTT

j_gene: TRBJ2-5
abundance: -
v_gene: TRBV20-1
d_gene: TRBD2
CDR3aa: CSARDLGTSGGNLQTQYF
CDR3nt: TGCAGTGCTAGAGATCTCGGGACTAGCGGGGGAAATCTGCAGACCCAGTACTTC

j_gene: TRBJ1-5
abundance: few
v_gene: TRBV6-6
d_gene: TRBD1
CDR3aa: CASSYEQGGHQPQHF
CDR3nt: TGTGCCAGCAGTTACGAGCAGGGGGGACATCAGCCCCAGCATTTT

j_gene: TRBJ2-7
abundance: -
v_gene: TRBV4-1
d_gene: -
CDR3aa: CASSQSTGTKIYEQYF
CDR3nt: TGCGCCAGCAGCCAAAGTACCGGGACAAAAATTTACGAGCAGTACTTC

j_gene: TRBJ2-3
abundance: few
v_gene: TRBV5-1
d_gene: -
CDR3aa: CASSLEVIPGADTQYF
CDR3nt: TGCGCCAGCAGCTTGGAAGTAATACCGGGGGCAGATACGCAGTATTTT

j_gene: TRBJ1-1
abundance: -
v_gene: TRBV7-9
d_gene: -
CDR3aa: CASNSPFLRQNTEAFF
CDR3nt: TGTGCCAGCAACAGTCCGTTCCTCCGGCAGAACACTGAAGCTTTCTTT

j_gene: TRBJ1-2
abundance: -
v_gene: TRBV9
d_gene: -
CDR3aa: CASSTGDSPFRGYTF
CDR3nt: TGTGCCAGCAGCACTGGCGACAGCCCCTTCCGGGGCTACACCTTC

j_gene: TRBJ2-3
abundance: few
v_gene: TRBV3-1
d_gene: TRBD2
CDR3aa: CASSDRTSGDTQYF
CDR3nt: TGTGCCAGCAGCGATCGGACTAGCGGCGATACGCAGTATTTT

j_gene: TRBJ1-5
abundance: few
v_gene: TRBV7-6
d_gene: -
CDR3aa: CASSLEPDSNQPQHF
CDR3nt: TGTGCCAGCAGCTTAGAGCCAGATAGCAATCAGCCCCAGCATTTT

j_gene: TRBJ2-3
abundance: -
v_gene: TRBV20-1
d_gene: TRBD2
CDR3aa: CSATDLAGATDTQYF
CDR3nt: TGCAGTGCTACGGATTTAGCGGGAGCTACAGATACGCAGTATTTT

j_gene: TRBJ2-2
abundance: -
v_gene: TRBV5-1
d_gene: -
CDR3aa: CASSIQPGADTGELFF
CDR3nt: TGCGCCAGCAGCATTCAGCCGGGGGCGGACACCGGGGAGCTGTTTTTT

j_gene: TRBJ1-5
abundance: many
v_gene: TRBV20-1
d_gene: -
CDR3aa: CSARPGNQPQHF
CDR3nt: TGCAGTGCTAGACCGGGGAATCAGCCCCAGCATTTT

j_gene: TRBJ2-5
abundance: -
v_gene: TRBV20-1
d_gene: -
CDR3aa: CSAPGGIGRENLQETQYF
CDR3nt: TGCAGTGCTCCCGGTGGGATAGGCCGTGAAAACCTCCAAGAGACCCAGTACTTC

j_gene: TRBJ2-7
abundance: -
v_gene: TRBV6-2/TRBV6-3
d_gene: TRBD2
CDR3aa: CASSYSSGTPSYEQYF
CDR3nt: TGTGCCAGCAGTTACTCCAGCGGGACCCCTTCCTACGAGCAGTACTTC

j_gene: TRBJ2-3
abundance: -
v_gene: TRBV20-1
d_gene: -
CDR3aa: CSASDYSHRLDTQYF
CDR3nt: TGCAGTGCTAGCGATTACAGCCACCGATTAGATACGCAGTATTTT

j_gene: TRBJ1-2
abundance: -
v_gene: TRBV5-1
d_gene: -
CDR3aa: CASSPGGTPTNYGYTF
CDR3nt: TGCGCCAGCAGCCCGGGCGGCACACCTACTAACTATGGCTACACCTTC

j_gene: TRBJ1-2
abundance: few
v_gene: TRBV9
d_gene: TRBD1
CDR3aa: CASSKSPGQMNYGYTF
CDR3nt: TGTGCCAGCAGCAAAAGCCCGGGACAGATGAACTATGGCTACACCTTC

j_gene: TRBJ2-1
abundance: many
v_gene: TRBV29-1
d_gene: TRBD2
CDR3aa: CSVQLAGGYYSYNEQFF
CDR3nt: TGCAGCGTTCAACTAGCGGGAGGGTATTACTCCTACAATGAGCAGTTCTTC

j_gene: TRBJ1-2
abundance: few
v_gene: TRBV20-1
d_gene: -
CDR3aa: CSARSPAGAADGYTF
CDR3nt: TGCAGTGCTAGATCCCCGGCGGGGGCGGCAGATGGCTACACCTTC

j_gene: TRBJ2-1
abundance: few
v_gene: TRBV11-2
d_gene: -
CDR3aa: CASSLGGRASSYNEQFF
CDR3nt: TGTGCCAGCAGCTTAGGAGGGCGGGCGAGCTCCTACAATGAGCAGTTCTTC

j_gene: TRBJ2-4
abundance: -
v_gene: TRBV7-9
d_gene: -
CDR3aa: CASSLVRVTAKSIQYF
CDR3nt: TGTGCCAGCAGCTTAGTCCGGGTAACTGCCAAAAGCATTCAGTACTTC